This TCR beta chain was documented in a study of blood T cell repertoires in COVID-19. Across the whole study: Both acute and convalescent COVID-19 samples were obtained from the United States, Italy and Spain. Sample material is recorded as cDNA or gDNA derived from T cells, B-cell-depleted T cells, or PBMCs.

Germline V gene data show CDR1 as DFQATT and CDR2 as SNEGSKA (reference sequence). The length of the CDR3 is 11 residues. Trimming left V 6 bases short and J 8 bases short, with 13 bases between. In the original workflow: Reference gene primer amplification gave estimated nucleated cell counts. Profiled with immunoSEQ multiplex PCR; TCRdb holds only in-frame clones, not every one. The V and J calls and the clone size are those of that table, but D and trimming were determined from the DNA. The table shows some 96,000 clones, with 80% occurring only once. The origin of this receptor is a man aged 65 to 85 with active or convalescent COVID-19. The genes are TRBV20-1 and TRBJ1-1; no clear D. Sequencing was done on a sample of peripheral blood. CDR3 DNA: TGCAGTGCCGGAGGGCTTTTCGAAGCTTTCTTT. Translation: CSAGGLFEAFF.